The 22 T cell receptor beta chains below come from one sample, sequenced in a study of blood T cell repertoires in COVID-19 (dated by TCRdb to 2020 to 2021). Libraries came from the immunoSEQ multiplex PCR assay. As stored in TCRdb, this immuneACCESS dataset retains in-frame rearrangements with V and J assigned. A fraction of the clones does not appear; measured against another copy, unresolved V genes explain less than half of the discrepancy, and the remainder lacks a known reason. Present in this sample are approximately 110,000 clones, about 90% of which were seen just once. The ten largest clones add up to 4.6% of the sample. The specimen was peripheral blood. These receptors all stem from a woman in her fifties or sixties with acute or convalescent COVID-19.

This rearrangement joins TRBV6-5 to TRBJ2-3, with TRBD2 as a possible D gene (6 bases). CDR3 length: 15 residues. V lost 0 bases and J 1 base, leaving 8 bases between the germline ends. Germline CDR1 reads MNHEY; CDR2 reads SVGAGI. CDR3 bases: TGTGCCAGCAGTTACTCCGGGAGCCGCACAGATACGCAGTATTTT. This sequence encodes CASSYSGSRTDTQYF.

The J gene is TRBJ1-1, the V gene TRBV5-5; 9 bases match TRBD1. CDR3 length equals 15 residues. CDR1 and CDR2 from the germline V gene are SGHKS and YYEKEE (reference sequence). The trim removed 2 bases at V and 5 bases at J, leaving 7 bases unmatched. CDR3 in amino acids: CASSLLQGAGTEAFF. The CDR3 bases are TGTGCCAGCAGCTTACTACAGGGGGCGGGGACTGAAGCTTTCTTT.

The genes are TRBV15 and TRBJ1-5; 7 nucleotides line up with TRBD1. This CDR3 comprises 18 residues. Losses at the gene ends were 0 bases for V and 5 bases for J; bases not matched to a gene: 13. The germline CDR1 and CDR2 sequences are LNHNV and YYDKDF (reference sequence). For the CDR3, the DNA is TGTGCCACCAGCAGAGATCAAAGGGGGCAGGGAAGGGATCAGCCCCAGCATTTT. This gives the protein CATSRDQRGQGRDQPQHF.

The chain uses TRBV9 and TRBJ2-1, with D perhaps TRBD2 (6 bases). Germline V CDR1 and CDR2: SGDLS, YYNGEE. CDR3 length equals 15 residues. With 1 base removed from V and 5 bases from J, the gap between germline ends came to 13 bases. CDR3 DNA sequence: TGTGCCAGCAGCGTACCAGGGACGGGAGACAATGAGCAGTTCTTC. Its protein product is CASSVPGTGDNEQFF.

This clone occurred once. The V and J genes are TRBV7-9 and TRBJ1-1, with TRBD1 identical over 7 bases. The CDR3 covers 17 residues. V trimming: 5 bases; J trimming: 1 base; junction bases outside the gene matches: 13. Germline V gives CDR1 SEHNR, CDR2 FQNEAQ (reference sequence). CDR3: CASSSGQDRTGNTEAFF. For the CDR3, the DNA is TGTGCCAGCAGCAGCGGACAGGACAGGACGGGGAACACTGAAGCTTTCTTT. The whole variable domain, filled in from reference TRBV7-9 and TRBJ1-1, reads DTGVSQNPRHKITKRGQNVTFRCDPISEHNRLYWYRQTLGQGPEFLTYFQNEAQLEKSRLLSDRFSAERPKGSFSTLEIQRTEQGDSAMYLCASSSGQDRTGNTEAFFGQGTRLTVV.

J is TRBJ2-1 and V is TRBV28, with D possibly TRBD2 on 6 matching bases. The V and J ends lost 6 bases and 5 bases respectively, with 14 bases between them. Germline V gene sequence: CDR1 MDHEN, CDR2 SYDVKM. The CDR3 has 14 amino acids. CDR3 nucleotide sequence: TGTGCCAGCAGCAAACCTAAGCGGGACAATGAGCAGTTCTTC. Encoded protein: CASSKPKRDNEQFF.

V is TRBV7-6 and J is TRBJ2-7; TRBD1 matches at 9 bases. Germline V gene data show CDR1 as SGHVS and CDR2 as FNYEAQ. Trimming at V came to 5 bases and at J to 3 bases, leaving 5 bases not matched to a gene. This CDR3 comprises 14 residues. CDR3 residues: CASSPTTGGYEQYF. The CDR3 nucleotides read TGTGCCAGCAGCCCGACGACAGGGGGCTACGAGCAGTACTTC.

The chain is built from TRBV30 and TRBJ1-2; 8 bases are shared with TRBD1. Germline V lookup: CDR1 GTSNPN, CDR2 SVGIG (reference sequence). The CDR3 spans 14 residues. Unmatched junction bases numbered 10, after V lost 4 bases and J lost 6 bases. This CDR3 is CAWTPTGAGDGYTF. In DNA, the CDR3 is TGTGCCTGGACCCCGACAGGGGCAGGGGATGGCTACACCTTC.

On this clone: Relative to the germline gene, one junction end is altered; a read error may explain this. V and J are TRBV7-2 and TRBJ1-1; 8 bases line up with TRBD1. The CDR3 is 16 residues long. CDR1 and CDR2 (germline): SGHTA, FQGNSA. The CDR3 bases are TGTGCCAGCAGCTTAAAAGGACAGGGAACGAACGCTGAAGCTTTCTTT. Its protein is CASSLKGQGTNAEAFF.

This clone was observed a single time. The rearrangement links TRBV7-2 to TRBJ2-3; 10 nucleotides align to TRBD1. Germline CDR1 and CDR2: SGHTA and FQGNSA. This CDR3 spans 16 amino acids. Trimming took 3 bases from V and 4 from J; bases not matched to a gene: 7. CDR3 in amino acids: CASSFGDRGPSDTQYF. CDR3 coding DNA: TGTGCCAGCAGCTTCGGGGACAGGGGTCCCTCAGATACGCAGTATTTT.

CDR3 sequence reads: CASSQGLRETQYF. DNA of the CDR3: TGTGCCAGCAGCCAGGGACTAAGGGAGACCCAGTACTTC. This chain connects TRBV7-3 to TRBJ2-5; TRBD2 agrees at 7 bases. V gave up 5 bases and J gave up 5 bases; unmatched junction bases: 5. There are 13 residues in the CDR3. Per germline, CDR1 SGHTA and CDR2 FQGTGA.

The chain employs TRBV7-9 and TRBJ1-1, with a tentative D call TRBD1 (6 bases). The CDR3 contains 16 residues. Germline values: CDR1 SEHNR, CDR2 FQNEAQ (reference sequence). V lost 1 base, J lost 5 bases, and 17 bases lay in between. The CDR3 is CASSLGAQGPRTEAFF. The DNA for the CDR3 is TGTGCCAGCAGCTTAGGGGCACAGGGCCCGAGGACTGAAGCTTTCTTT.

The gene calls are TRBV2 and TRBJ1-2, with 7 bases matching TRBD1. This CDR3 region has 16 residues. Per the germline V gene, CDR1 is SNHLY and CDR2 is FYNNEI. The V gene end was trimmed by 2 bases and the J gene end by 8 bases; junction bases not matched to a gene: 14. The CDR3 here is CASSELLGQPPGGYTF. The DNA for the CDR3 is TGTGCCAGCAGTGAACTTTTGGGACAGCCCCCTGGGGGCTACACCTTC.

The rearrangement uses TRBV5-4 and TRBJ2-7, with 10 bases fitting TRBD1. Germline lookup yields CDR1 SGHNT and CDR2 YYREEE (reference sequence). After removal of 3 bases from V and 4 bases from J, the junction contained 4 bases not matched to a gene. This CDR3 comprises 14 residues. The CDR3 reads CASSSRQGAYEQYF. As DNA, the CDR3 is TGTGCCAGCAGCTCACGACAGGGGGCTTACGAGCAGTACTTC.

The CDR3 nucleotides are TGTGCCAGTAGGAAAGTTCAGGGGGGAAACCAGCCCCAGCATTTT. This gives the protein CASRKVQGGNQPQHF. The chain joins TRBV19 to TRBJ1-5, with 7 nucleotides matching TRBD1. Per germline, CDR1 LNHDA and CDR2 SQIVND (reference sequence). The CDR3 has 15 residues. The trim removed 6 bases at V and 7 bases at J, leaving 12 bases unmatched.

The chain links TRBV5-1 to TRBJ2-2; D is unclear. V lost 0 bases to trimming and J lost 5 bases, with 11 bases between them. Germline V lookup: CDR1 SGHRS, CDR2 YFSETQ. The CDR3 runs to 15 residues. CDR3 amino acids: CASSLVDPRTGELFF. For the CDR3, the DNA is TGCGCCAGCAGCTTGGTCGACCCTAGGACCGGGGAGCTGTTTTTT.

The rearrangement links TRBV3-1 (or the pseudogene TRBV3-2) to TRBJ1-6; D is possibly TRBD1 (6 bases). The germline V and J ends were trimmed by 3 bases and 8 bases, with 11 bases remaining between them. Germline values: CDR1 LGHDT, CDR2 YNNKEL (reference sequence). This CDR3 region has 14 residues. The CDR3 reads CASSHRGTYSPLHF. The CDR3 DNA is TGTGCCAGCAGCCACAGGGGCACCTATTCACCCCTCCACTTT.

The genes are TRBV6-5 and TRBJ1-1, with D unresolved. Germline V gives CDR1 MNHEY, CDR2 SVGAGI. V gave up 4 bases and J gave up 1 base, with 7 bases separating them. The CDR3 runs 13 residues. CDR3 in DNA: TGTGCCAGCAGTTCTAAGAAGAACACTGAAGCTTTCTTT. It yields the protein CASSSKKNTEAFF.

The CDR3 loop is CSVLGVPNEKLFF. The CDR3 DNA follows: TGCAGCGTTCTAGGAGTCCCTAATGAAAAACTGTTTTTT. The chain uses TRBV29-1 and TRBJ1-4; D is unclear. Germline V gene data show CDR1 as SQVTM and CDR2 as ANQGSEA. V lost 5 bases and J lost 3, with 10 bases in between. The length of the CDR3 is 13 residues.

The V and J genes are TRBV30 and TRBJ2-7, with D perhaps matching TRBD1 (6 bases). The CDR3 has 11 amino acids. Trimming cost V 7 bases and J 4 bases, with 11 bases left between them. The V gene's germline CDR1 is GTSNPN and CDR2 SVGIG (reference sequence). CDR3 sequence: CAFKRGYEQYF. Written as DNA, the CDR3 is TGTGCCTTTAAAAGGGGGTACGAGCAGTACTTC.

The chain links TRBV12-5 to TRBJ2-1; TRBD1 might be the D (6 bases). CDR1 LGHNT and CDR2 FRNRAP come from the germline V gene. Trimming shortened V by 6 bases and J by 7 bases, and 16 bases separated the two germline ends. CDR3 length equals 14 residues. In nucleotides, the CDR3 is TGTGCTAGTGGCAGGGGAGCAGGTTATAATGAGCAGTTCTTC. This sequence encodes CASGRGAGYNEQFF.

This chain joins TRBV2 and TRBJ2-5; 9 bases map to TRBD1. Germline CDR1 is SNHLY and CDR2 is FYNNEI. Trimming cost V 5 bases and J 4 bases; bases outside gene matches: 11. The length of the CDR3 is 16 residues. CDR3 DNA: TGTGCCAGCAGTAACAGGGGGCTCTCGTCGTTAGAGACCCAGTACTTC. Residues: CASSNRGLSSLETQYF.